The sequence of this T cell receptor beta chain was determined in a study of cytomegalovirus exposure and HLA in healthy donors. Study-wide results and limits: Reportedly, cytomegalovirus status was diagnosed with high sensitivity and specificity.

The PCR contained 60 Vbeta and 13 Jbeta primers. As originally analysed: Some 10 million of about 88 million unique TCR beta chains were shared, per a later count. Data came from immunoSEQ multiplex PCR; TCRdb stores just in-frame clones and leaves some out. V and J calls and clone size follow that table, whereas D and trimming were derived from the DNA. The sample lists around 55,000 clones; roughly 71% were seen once. To note about this clone: Its antigen is as yet unknown.

V was pared by 4 bases and J by 4 bases, with 3 bases of the junction left unmatched. Germline V gives CDR1 SGHRS, CDR2 YFSETQ. The CDR3 is 14 residues long. The rearrangement joins TRBV5-1 to TRBJ1-1, with TRBD1 identical over 11 bases. This receptor was obtained from a man aged 40-50 years in good health and CMV-seropositive. The sequencing input was PBMCs. The CDR3, as DNA: TGCGCCAGCAGCGGCGGGACAGGGGGCACTGAAGCTTTCTTT. Its translation is CASSGGTGGTEAFF.